This T cell receptor (beta chain) was documented in a study of monozygotic twins with inflammatory bowel disease (dated by TCRdb to the late 2010s). Context from the whole study: In total, approximately 30 monozygotic twin pairs made up the full study: 19 Danish pairs, all IBD-discordant, plus nine German pairs, of which four were IBD-concordant and five were IBD-discordant. Within discordant pairs, disease-associated traits were sought mainly by comparing IBD patients with their genetically identical healthy co-twins. Each individual had, on average, about 151 000 unique TCRalpha sequences and 181 000 unique TCRbeta sequences available for analysis. Overall results and qualifications from the work: Fewer clonotypes were shared with other individuals by IBD patients than by healthy twins, most markedly in patients showing signs of disease activity. No single strong signal or clonotype linked to IBD turned up in the results, so the idea that one exists was not supported. A decrease in TCRbeta repertoire diversity, as measured by inverse Simpson index, was observed in IBD patients compared with their healthy co-twins. Concordant and discordant twins showed no difference in repertoire similarity, possibly because of limited statistical power. The analysis was unable to tell different T cell subtypes apart. Because patients were on differing immunosuppressive treatments, the repertoires may have picked up extra background noise and inter-individual variability.

As concerns this clonotype: The specificity of this receptor is unknown.

From each donor, a 2.5 ml peripheral blood sample was drawn into PAXgene tubes and stored at -80 degrees C. Without T cell sorting, total RNA was isolated from whole blood using the PAXgene blood miRNA kit on an automated QIAcube. Deep TCRalpha and TCRbeta repertoire profiling with unique molecular barcoding was performed on peripheral blood of monozygotic twin pairs concordant or discordant for inflammatory bowel disease. Smoking habits were recorded for all twin pairs, and individuals were classified as current, former or never smokers. The CDR3 contains 13 residues, cysteine and phenylalanine counted. The entry carries no DNA sequence. The germline V gene sets CDR1 to SGDLS and CDR2 to YYNGEE. The method behind the library was 5' RACE. For each TCR library, around 3,800 ng of total RNA was used. For each sample, cDNA was synthesized in eight separate reactions using SMARTScribe reverse transcriptase. During cDNA synthesis, unique molecular identifiers containing a 6-nucleotide sample barcode were introduced by template switching. TCRalpha and TCRbeta cDNA was amplified in two nested PCRs of 16 and 9 cycles, and bead purification was carried out after each PCR. Before amplification, the cDNA was both treated with uracil DNA-glycosylase and purified with the QIAquick PCR purification kit. In the second PCR, Illumina TruSeq-compatible adapters and sample-specific barcodes were added. Library quality and concentration were assessed using TapeStation and Qubit, and about 5 ng of each library was pooled. Sequencing of pooled libraries was carried out on an Illumina HiSeq2500 single-index Rapid Run using 2 x 100 bp reads and custom sequencing primers. In the paper's pipeline: PCR and sequencing errors were corrected by UMI-based consensus assembly using MiGEC version 1.2.6. MiXCR version 2.1.1 handled V(D)J alignment, clonotype assembly and CDR3 extraction. Normalisation of gene usage, clonotype sharing and MAIT/NKT TCR abundance was achieved by analysing the top 1000, 10 000 and 20 000 clonotypes per sample. Diversity was computed as the inverse Simpson index with the vegan R package after downsampling to 27 000 UMIs. Paired Mann-Whitney U tests were applied to discordant twin pairs, with Benjamini-Hochberg correction for multiple testing. Each entry corresponds to one CDR3 protein sequence from reads that TCRdb reprocessed, and DNA is not given. TCRdb, not the original authors, processed these V and J calls. This sample's records show 210,000 or so distinct CDR3 sequences. Of the sample, around 7.7% is held by the ten largest clones.

Sequencing was performed on blood. The origin of this receptor is a human donor with ulcerative colitis or Crohn's disease, or a healthy co-twin of an affected twin (not recorded which). The chain was built from TRBV9 and TRBJ2-3. This receptor has the CDR3 CASSVVGTDTQYF.